Each of the 17 T cell receptor beta chains below was sequenced from the same sample in a study of OX40 agonist ivuxolimab in advanced cancers. The repertoire was sequenced with immunoSEQ multiplex PCR; TCRdb's copy has only in-frame clones and lacks some. The data show fewer than 65,000 clones, just over 85% seen once. Material: CD4+ or CD8+ T cells sorted from blood, obtained in a trial of the OX40 agonist ivuxolimab. The receptors stem from an adult with an advanced solid tumor such as melanoma, head and neck, liver or kidney cancer.

The chain has TRBV5-1 and TRBJ2-3, with D unresolved. The V gene's germline CDR1 is SGHRS and CDR2 YFSETQ. The CDR3 has 19 residues. The V end lost 4 bases, the J end lost 0 bases, and 24 bases lay between the germline ends. Here the CDR3 DNA reads TGCGCCAGCAGCCGCGGTGGCTTCGAGAAGATTGCTAGCACAGATACGCAGTATTTT. This translates into CASSRGGFEKIASTDTQYF. Full variable domain (remainder filled in from reference TRBV5-1 and TRBJ2-3): KAGVTQTPRYLIKTRGQQVTLSCSPISGHRSVSWYQQTPGQGLQFLFEYFSETQRNKGNFPGRFSGRQFSNSRSEMNVSTLELGDSALYLCASSRGGFEKIASTDTQYFGPGTRLTVL.

V and J are TRBV6-1 and TRBJ2-3; the match to TRBD2 covers 7 bases. This CDR3 has 15 residues. With V trimmed by 7 bases and J by 0 bases, 7 bases remained unmatched. Germline V gives CDR1 MNHNS, CDR2 SASEGT. The CDR3 DNA follows: TGTGCCAGCAAAACTATGGGGGGGAGCACAGATACGCAGTATTTT. It encodes CASKTMGGSTDTQYF.

This clone appeared a single time. The rearrangement uses TRBV21-1 and TRBJ2-7; no check of the table's D call, TRBD2, against the DNA was made. TRBV21-1 is a listed pseudogene. The CDR3 is 15 residues long. Here the CDR3 DNA reads TGTGCCAGCAGCGCTACGGGAGTGGCAGGTACCGAGCAGTACTTC. This translates into CASSATGVAGTEQYF.

The chain carries TRBV25-1 and TRBJ2-5, with 13 bases that match TRBD2. Germline loops: CDR1 MGHDK, CDR2 SYGVNS. V lost 0 bases, J lost 5 bases, and 3 bases stayed unmatched. This CDR3 has 16 amino acids. The CDR3 nucleotides read TGTGCCAGCAGTGAATATGGACTAGCGGGAGTTGAGACCCAGTACTTC. Its translation: CASSEYGLAGVETQYF. Filled out from reference TRBV25-1 and TRBJ2-5, the complete variable domain reads EADIYQTPRYLVIGTGKKITLECSQTMGHDKMYWYQQDPGMELHLIHYSYGVNSTEKGDLSSESTVSRIRTEHFPLTLESARPSHTSQYLCASSEYGLAGVETQYFGPGTRLLVL.

This clone was observed a single time. The V gene is TRBV11-2, the J gene TRBJ2-3; D is possibly TRBD1 (6 bases). CDR1 and CDR2 from the germline V gene are SGHAT and FQNNGV. The ends were cut back, 6 bases at V and 0 bases at J, with 13 bases in the middle. The CDR3 length is 15 residues. The CDR3 is CASRPTGPSTDTQYF. As DNA, the CDR3 is TGTGCCAGCAGACCTACAGGGCCTAGCACAGATACGCAGTATTTT.

V and J are TRBV19 and TRBJ1-5, with D hard to call. V lost 7 bases to trimming and J lost 7 bases, with 14 bases between them. The CDR3 is made up of 13 amino acids. The germline V gene has CDR1 LNHDA and CDR2 SQIVND (reference sequence). The DNA of the CDR3 is TGTGCCAGTACCTGGGGAGTAGGCCAGCCCCAGCATTTT. It translates to CASTWGVGQPQHF.

This clone was recorded only once. The chain combines TRBV5-1 with TRBJ2-2; D not resolved. Trimming stripped 5 bases from V and 3 bases from J, with 8 bases between. The germline CDR1 and CDR2 sequences are SGHRS and YFSETQ. There are 13 residues in the CDR3. The CDR3 loop reads CASRSPDTGELFF. The CDR3 bases are TGCGCCAGCAGGAGTCCCGACACCGGGGAGCTGTTTTTT.

The genes are TRBV6-1 and TRBJ1-1; TRBD1 matches 8 bases. CDR3 length: 14 amino acids. CDR1 MNHNS and CDR2 SASEGT come from the germline V gene. V trimming: 5 bases; J trimming: 4 bases; junction bases outside the gene matches: 6. The CDR3 is CASSLDRVSTEAFF. CDR3 DNA: TGTGCCAGCAGTTTGGACAGGGTGAGCACTGAAGCTTTCTTT.

This sequence joins TRBV7-8 and TRBJ1-1; no definite D call. Germline CDR1 SGHVS, CDR2 FQNEAQ. Trimming removed 5 bases from V and 1 base from J, with 8 bases in between. CDR3 length: 13 residues. CDR3 amino acids: CASSPYKNTEAFF. CDR3 nucleotide sequence: TGTGCCAGCAGCCCCTACAAGAACACTGAAGCTTTCTTT.

The rearrangement links TRBV7-9 to TRBJ2-2; a possible D gene is TRBD1 (6 bases). V was clipped by 1 base and J by 6 bases, with 9 bases between them. CDR3 length: 14 residues. Germline V gene lookup returns CDR1 SEHNR and CDR2 FQNEAQ (reference sequence). CDR3 region: CASSLVEGAGELFF. CDR3 sequence (DNA): TGTGCCAGCAGCTTAGTCGAGGGGGCCGGGGAGCTGTTTTTT.

The genes are TRBV11-3 and TRBJ2-3; 12 positions agree with TRBD2. This CDR3 contains 17 residues. Germline trimming cut 1 base from V and 3 bases from J; bases unmatched to any gene: 5. Germline lookup yields CDR1 SGHNT and CDR2 YENEEA. As DNA, the CDR3 is TGTGCCAGCAGCTTAGGGGGGACTAGCGGGCCTACAGATACGCAGTATTTT. This gives the protein CASSLGGTSGPTDTQYF.

The rearrangement links TRBV5-1 to TRBJ2-3, with D uncertain. The CDR3 is made up of 15 amino acids. CDR1 and CDR2 from the germline V gene are SGHRS and YFSETQ. V was shortened by 0 bases and J by 0 bases, with 8 bases between the two germline ends. The CDR3 DNA is TGCGCCAGCAGCTTGGGGGTCAGTAGCACAGATACGCAGTATTTT. It yields the protein CASSLGVSSTDTQYF.

The V gene is TRBV30, the J gene TRBJ1-4, with D possibly being TRBD1 (6 bases). This CDR3 is built from 16 residues. Germline CDR1 is GTSNPN and CDR2 is SVGIG (reference sequence). V was trimmed by 0 bases and J by 6 bases, leaving 17 bases between them. CDR3 nucleotide sequence: TGTGCCTGGAGTGTCGGCAACAGGGTGAGGGATGAAAAACTGTTTTTT. This gives the protein CAWSVGNRVRDEKLFF.

The gene calls are TRBV5-6 and TRBJ1-4, with 11 positions matching TRBD1. In germline, CDR1 is SGHDT, CDR2 YYEEEE. Trimming removed 0 bases from V and 7 bases from J; junction bases left unmatched: 2. This CDR3 contains 15 residues. CDR3 amino acids: CASSLGGQGAEKLFF. The CDR3, as DNA: TGTGCCAGCAGCTTGGGTGGACAGGGGGCTGAAAAACTGTTTTTT.

This rearrangement joins TRBV28 to TRBJ2-1, with D uncertain. V was trimmed by 3 bases and J by 9 bases, leaving 18 bases between them. Germline V CDR1 and CDR2: MDHEN, SYDVKM. The CDR3 is made up of 15 amino acids. The CDR3 sequence is CASSLAGAQGGEQFF. The CDR3 nucleotides are TGTGCCAGCAGTTTGGCTGGCGCCCAAGGCGGTGAGCAGTTCTTC.

This clone was seen only once. The chain is built from TRBV18 and TRBJ2-3; no definite D call. The CDR3 sequence is 12 residues long. V lost 3 bases to trimming and J lost 2 bases, with 3 bases between them. CDR1 is KGHSH, CDR2 LQKENI, per germline. The CDR3 nucleotides read TGTGCCAGCTCACCCTACACAGATACGCAGTATTTT. Its translation: CASSPYTDTQYF.

The V call is TRBV5-4, the J call TRBJ2-3; D gene ambiguous. The CDR3 runs 14 residues. Trimming removed 4 bases at V and 0 bases at J, with 9 bases between. Germline CDR1 SGHNT, CDR2 YYREEE (reference sequence). CDR3 region: CASSTPTSTDTQYF. For the CDR3, the DNA is TGTGCCAGCAGCACACCGACTAGCACAGATACGCAGTATTTT.